This T cell receptor (beta chain) originates from a study of blood T cell repertoires in COVID-19. Overall study context: From the United States, Italy and Spain came samples of acute and convalescent COVID-19. T cells, B-cell-depleted T cells, or PBMCs supplied cDNA or gDNA.

Original methodology: Estimation of nucleated cell counts was performed using reference gene primer amplification. The method was immunoSEQ multiplex PCR; TCRdb's version includes in-frame clones alone and lacks a portion of them. V, J and clone size reflect that table, while D and trimming were determined from the DNA. The repertoire holds approximately 140,000 clones, with about 82% as singletons. J was trimmed by 4 bases and V by 2 bases; bases with no gene match: 4. Germline CDR1 is SGHTA and CDR2 is FQGNSA. The CDR3 extends over 15 amino acids. The sample taken for sequencing was peripheral blood. The V gene is TRBV7-2, the J gene TRBJ1-2, with 10 bases aligning to TRBD1. This sequence was found in a woman aged 40 to 50 with active or convalescent COVID-19. The CDR3 loop is CASSLMTGGLYGYTF. The CDR3 nucleotides read TGTGCCAGCAGCTTAATGACAGGGGGCCTCTATGGCTACACCTTC.